Below are 28 T cell receptor beta chains sequenced from a single sample in a study of regulatory T cells in long-lasting Graves disease. Time point here: newly diagnosed GD, antithyroid drugs for less than 3 months. Preparation of the TCR library used RNA extracted from PBMCs. Construction of the TCR beta libraries employed iRepertoire HTBI primers in conjunction with Arm-PCR of CDR3 regions. TCRdb fed the multiplex PCR reads into MiXCR, producing one record per CDR3 protein. Of approximately 440,000 distinct CDR3 sequences in the sample, under 20% were seen once. This same sample was also part of a study on T cells in Graves' hyperthyroidism and ophthalmopathy.

The sequencing used peripheral blood mononuclear cells (PBMCs), collected at new diagnosis, from a patient treated with antithyroid drugs. The source is a man aged 40-55 years with Graves disease.

This clonotype came up many times. This rearrangement joins TRBV6-1 to TRBJ1-1; possible D gene TRBD1, 6 bases. Germline values: CDR1 MNHNS, CDR2 SASEGT. The CDR3 sequence is 14 residues long. V gave up 8 bases and J gave up 1 base, with 14 bases separating them. The CDR3 coding sequence is TGTGCCAGCCACTACAGGGATTGGAACACTGAAGCTTTCTTT. Protein product: CASHYRDWNTEAFF.

A few counts support this clonotype. This chain connects TRBV20-1 to TRBJ1-1; D not resolved. Germline V gives CDR1 DFQATT, CDR2 SNEGSKA (reference sequence). V lost 6 bases and J lost 0, with 11 bases in between. The CDR3 contains 13 residues. The CDR3 loop is CSATYRVNTEAFF. The CDR3 bases are TGCAGTGCCACGTATCGGGTGAACACTGAAGCTTTCTTT.

The chain uses TRBV6-5 and TRBJ1-4; a weak D match, TRBD1 (5 bases). The CDR3 extends over 15 amino acids. Germline CDR1 reads MNHEY; CDR2 reads SVGAGI. Trimming left V 2 bases short and J 0 bases short, with 7 bases between. The CDR3 protein is CASSYGGATNEKLFF. CDR3 DNA sequence: TGTGCCAGCAGTTACGGAGGGGCAACTAATGAAAAACTGTTTTTT.

This clonotype came up many times. V is TRBV20-1 and J is TRBJ1-1; the D gene is possibly TRBD1 (5 bases). The CDR3 is 14 residues long. The germline V gene encodes CDR1 DFQATT and CDR2 SNEGSKA (reference sequence). CDR3 bases: TGCAGAGCCGGGACGTCAGGAATAAACACTGAAGCTTTCTTT. Encoded protein: CRAGTSGINTEAFF.

The table lists this clonotype with a few counts. V and J are TRBV12-5 and TRBJ2-2; 8 bases line up with TRBD1. V was clipped by 7 bases and J by 3 bases; unmatched bases: 7. Germline V gene data show CDR1 as LGHNT and CDR2 as FRNRAP. The CDR3 has 15 residues. The CDR3 nucleotides are TGTGCTAGTGCCCCGCAGGGGGCGGACACCGGGGAGCTGTTTTTT. Its protein is CASAPQGADTGELFF.

This clonotype was observed at least ten times. This chain links TRBV28 with TRBJ1-5, with 7 bases identical to TRBD1. This CDR3 has 15 amino acids. Germline CDR1 reads MDHEN; CDR2 reads SYDVKM. With 5 bases clipped from V and 7 bases from J, the junction kept 11 bases outside the gene matches. The CDR3 coding sequence is TGTGCCAGCAGTGCACCCGAGACAGGGCACCAGCCCCAGCATTTT. Protein sequence: CASSAPETGHQPQHF.

This clonotype has at least ten counts. The chain links TRBV30 to TRBJ2-7; maybe TRBD2 (5 bases). This CDR3 comprises 15 residues. The V and J ends lost 3 bases and 7 bases respectively, with 22 bases between them. Germline V gene sequence: CDR1 GTSNPN, CDR2 SVGIG (reference sequence). The CDR3 is CAWSKILESRGEQYF. Here the CDR3 DNA reads TGTGCCTGGAGCAAAATCCTCGAGTCCCGAGGGGAGCAGTACTTC.

This clonotype was seen repeatedly, ten times or more. V is TRBV27 and J is TRBJ1-2; a weak D match, TRBD1 (6 bases). The CDR3 has 13 amino acids. The germline V gene encodes CDR1 MNHEY and CDR2 SMNVEV (reference sequence). The germline V and J ends were trimmed by 5 bases and 4 bases, with 11 bases remaining between them. CDR3 amino acids: CASSIQGGYGYTF. The DNA of the CDR3 is TGTGCCAGCAGTATACAGGGAGGCTATGGCTACACCTTC.

As concerns this clonotype: A much larger clone sits a single nucleotide away, making a read error possible. The V gene is TRBV2, the J gene TRBJ2-6, with D possibly being TRBD1 (5 bases). The CDR3 contains 16 residues. Germline CDR1 is SNHLY and CDR2 is FYNNEI. The CDR3 reads CASSKVSTAGADVLTF. CDR3 DNA sequence: TGTGCCAGCAGTAAGGTCTCAACCGCTGGGGCCGACGTCCTGACTTTC.

This clonotype was detected a few times. This chain connects TRBV7-9 to TRBJ1-1; D uncertain. The CDR3 is 14 amino acids. V shed 2 bases and J shed 0 bases, with 7 bases lying between them. Germline V CDR1 and CDR2: SEHNR, FQNEAQ (reference sequence). CDR3 amino acids: CASSLLVMNTEAFF. The CDR3 DNA reads TGTGCCAGCAGCTTATTGGTGATGAACACTGAAGCTTTCTTT.

This clonotype was found many times. The gene calls are TRBV28 and TRBJ1-2, with TRBD1 identical over 9 bases. V dropped 4 bases and J dropped 9; count of bases not matched to a gene: 15. Germline loops: CDR1 MDHEN, CDR2 SYDVKM. The CDR3 has 16 amino acids. CDR3 in amino acids: CASSYRPGTGPLSYTF. The CDR3 bases are TGTGCCAGCAGTTACCGTCCCGGGACAGGGCCTCTAAGCTACACCTTC.

The rearrangement links TRBV7-3 to TRBJ1-2; D is uncertain. V lost 2 bases and J lost 4, with 14 bases in between. The CDR3 runs 15 residues. The germline CDR1 and CDR2 sequences are SGHTA and FQGTGA. The CDR3 DNA is TGTGCCAGCAGCTTAGCTGGAGGAGGTGGCTATGGCTACACCTTC. Translated: CASSLAGGGGYGYTF.

This clonotype was recorded many times. The V gene is TRBV15, the J gene TRBJ2-7; 8 nucleotides align to TRBD1. Trimming took 0 bases from V and 0 from J; bases not matched to a gene: 4. The CDR3 length is 16 residues. Per the germline V gene, CDR1 is LNHNV and CDR2 is YYDKDF (reference sequence). CDR3 nucleotide sequence: TGTGCCACCAGCAGAGATTTAGGACAGGGCTCCTACGAGCAGTACTTC. Amino acid sequence: CATSRDLGQGSYEQYF.

This chain links TRBV5-1 with TRBJ2-5; 12 bases align to TRBD2. The CDR3 covers 16 residues. The V gene end was trimmed by 5 bases and the J gene end by 5 bases; junction bases not matched to a gene: 10. Germline CDR1 is SGHRS and CDR2 is YFSETQ. CDR3: CASRYLAGGPGETQYF. The CDR3 bases are TGCGCCAGCAGATATCTAGCGGGAGGGCCAGGGGAGACCCAGTACTTC.

This clonotype was counted ten times or more. This chain joins TRBV11-2 and TRBJ2-7; the D is unclear. Germline V lookup: CDR1 SGHAT, CDR2 FQNNGV. The CDR3 has 15 residues. Between the trimmed V and J ends, which lost 0 bases and 7 bases, there was a span of 16 bases. CDR3 loop: CASSLDMAYEGEQYF. The CDR3 bases are TGTGCCAGCAGCTTAGATATGGCCTACGAAGGGGAGCAGTACTTC.

The chain carries TRBV11-2 and TRBJ2-1; 10 positions match TRBD2. Germline CDR1 reads SGHAT; CDR2 reads FQNNGV. The CDR3 has 16 amino acids. J gave up 9 bases and V 2 bases, and 10 bases lay outside the gene matches. The CDR3 here is CASSLTASSGSGEQFF. The CDR3 nucleotides read TGTGCCAGCAGCTTAACGGCGTCTAGCGGGAGTGGTGAGCAGTTCTTC.

Details on this clonotype: A far larger clone is one nucleotide away, so this likely arose from a read error. The chain combines TRBV28 with TRBJ2-1; the D is unclear. Trimming removed 5 bases at V and 10 bases at J, with 12 bases between. Germline V gene sequence: CDR1 MDHEN, CDR2 SYDVKM. The CDR3 loop spans 12 amino acids. This CDR3 is CASSAQHYEQFF. CDR3 coding DNA: TGTGCCAGCAGTGCACAACATTACGAGCAGTTCTTC.

The sample holds one count of this clonotype. A much larger clone is a single base away; this may be a read error. The chain couples TRBV27 to TRBJ1-1, with 7 bases fitting TRBD1. The trim removed 8 bases at V and 1 base at J, leaving 7 bases unmatched. Germline lookup yields CDR1 MNHEY and CDR2 SMNVEV (reference sequence). The CDR3 is made up of 14 amino acids. The CDR3 loop reads CASGRTGPNTEAFF. The CDR3 nucleotides are TGTGCCAGCGGTCGGACAGGCCCGAACACTGAAGCTTTCTTT.

There are many counts of this clonotype. J is TRBJ2-1 and V is TRBV20-1, with 7 positions matching TRBD2. V gave up 1 base and J gave up 9 bases; unmatched junction bases: 6. The CDR3 totals 13 residues. Germline V gene sequence: CDR1 DFQATT, CDR2 SNEGSKA (reference sequence). The CDR3 sequence: CSARASGLPEQFF. The CDR3 DNA reads TGCAGTGCTAGAGCTTCGGGACTACCTGAGCAGTTCTTC.

The J gene is TRBJ2-2, the V gene TRBV7-3; a possible D gene is TRBD2 (6 bases). The V end was cut by 5 bases, the J end by 8 bases, with 9 bases between. This CDR3 is built from 12 residues. CDR1 SGHTA and CDR2 FQGTGA come from the germline V gene. CDR3 amino acids: CASSRGLGELFF. The CDR3 nucleotides are TGTGCCAGCAGCCGAGGACTAGGGGAGCTGTTTTTT.

This clonotype was picked up many times. The chain links TRBV11-2 to TRBJ2-5; D might be TRBD2 (5 bases). The V gene lost 1 base and the J gene lost 3 bases, with 6 bases spanning the gap. The V gene's germline CDR1 is SGHAT and CDR2 FQNNGV. CDR3 size: 13 residues. The CDR3 DNA is TGTGCCAGCAGCTTAGTCGGGGAAGAGACCCAGTACTTC. Translation: CASSLVGEETQYF.

The rearrangement uses TRBV20-1 and TRBJ2-1; possibly TRBD2 for D (5 bases). CDR1 is DFQATT and CDR2 is SNEGSKA in the germline V gene (reference sequence). Trimming cost V 7 bases and J 2 bases, with 9 bases left between them. The CDR3 is 12 residues long. The CDR3 is CSGRAAYNEQFF. The CDR3 bases are TGCAGTGGGCGGGCCGCCTACAATGAGCAGTTCTTC.

This clonotype was observed many times. J is TRBJ2-7 and V is TRBV10-1; D tentatively reads TRBD1 or TRBD2 (5 bases each). CDR3 length: 16 residues. The germline V and J ends were trimmed by 6 bases and 6 bases, with 24 bases remaining between them. Looked up from germline, CDR1 is WNHNN and CDR2 is SYGVQD (reference sequence). CDR3 sequence reads: CASRGSRDGPLSEQYF. The DNA for the CDR3 is TGCGCCAGCAGGGGGTCCAGGGACGGACCTTTGAGCGAGCAGTACTTC.

This clonotype occurred many times. The rearrangement uses TRBV20-1 and TRBJ2-3; 13 bases match TRBD2. V was pared by 4 bases and J by 5 bases, with 6 bases of the junction left unmatched. CDR3 size: 15 residues. Germline loops: CDR1 DFQATT, CDR2 SNEGSKA (reference sequence). This chain's CDR3 is CSATGTSGVRDTQYF. The CDR3 coding sequence is TGCAGTGCTACAGGGACTAGCGGGGTTCGAGATACGCAGTATTTT.

This clonotype has only a few counts. Because it lacks the conserved phenylalanine or tryptophan at the end, this CDR3 is likely a read error. Because the CDR3's place on the DNA is in doubt, the DNA is left out and the CDR3 is given as listed by TCRdb. The rearrangement links TRBV12-3 or TRBV12-4 to TRBJ1-3; the table's TRBD1 call for D was not verified on the DNA. The CDR3 comprises 11 residues, both ends counted. CDR3 sequence reads: CASSLAWPQDL.

In DNA form, the CDR3 reads TGTGCCAGTAGTAGCGGGAGTGGCCAAGAGACCCAGTACTTC. Translating it yields CASSSGSGQETQYF. The chain joins TRBV19 to TRBJ2-5; 7 positions match TRBD2. The CDR3 runs to 14 residues. Looked up from germline, CDR1 is LNHDA and CDR2 is SQIVND (reference sequence). Losses at the gene ends were 4 bases for V and 1 base for J; bases not matched to a gene: 3. The whole variable domain, filled in from reference TRBV19 and TRBJ2-5, reads DGGITQSPKYLFRKEGQNVTLSCEQNLNHDAMYWYRQDPGQGLRLIYYSQIVNDFQKGDIAEGYSVSREKKESFPLTVTSAQKNPTAFYLCASSSGSGQETQYFGPGTRLLVL.

The chain employs TRBV2 and TRBJ1-5, with 9 bases aligning to TRBD1. Germline loops: CDR1 SNHLY, CDR2 FYNNEI. V was pared by 2 bases and J by 5 bases, with 1 base of the junction left unmatched. The CDR3 is 14 amino acids. For the CDR3, the DNA is TGTGCCAGCAGTGAATGGACAGGGGATCAGCCCCAGCATTTT. Its protein is CASSEWTGDQPQHF.

The table lists this clonotype with many counts. The chain is built from TRBV6-5 and TRBJ1-1; tentatively, D is TRBD1 (5 bases). CDR1 and CDR2 from the germline V gene are MNHEY and SVGAGI. Between the trimmed V and J ends, which lost 1 base and 0 bases, there was a span of 9 bases. This CDR3 is built from 15 residues. The CDR3 coding sequence is TGTGCCAGCAGTTACTTGGGGGGAGTGAACACTGAAGCTTTCTTT. It codes for CASSYLGGVNTEAFF.